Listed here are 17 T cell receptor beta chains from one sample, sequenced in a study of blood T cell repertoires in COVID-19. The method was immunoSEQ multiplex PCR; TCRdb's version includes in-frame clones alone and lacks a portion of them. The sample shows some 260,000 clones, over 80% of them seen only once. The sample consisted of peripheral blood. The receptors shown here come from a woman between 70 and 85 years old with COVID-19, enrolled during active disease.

CDR3 DNA: TGCGCCAGCAGCTTGCGTTACAATATTCAAGCTTTCTTT. Translated: CASSLRYNIQAFF. The rearrangement uses TRBV5-1 and TRBJ1-1, with D unresolved. This CDR3 spans 13 amino acids. The germline V and J ends were trimmed by 1 base and 9 bases, with 13 bases remaining between them. Germline loops: CDR1 SGHRS, CDR2 YFSETQ.

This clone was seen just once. The CDR3 DNA follows: TGTGCCACCAGCAGAGATACGGGAGAGTGGGAGACCCAGTACTTC. This gives the protein CATSRDTGEWETQYF. The V and J genes are TRBV15 and TRBJ2-5; D possibly corresponds to TRBD2 (6 bases). Per germline, CDR1 LNHNV and CDR2 YYDKDF (reference sequence). The V gene lost 0 bases and the J gene lost 5 bases, with 13 bases spanning the gap. The CDR3 has 15 residues.

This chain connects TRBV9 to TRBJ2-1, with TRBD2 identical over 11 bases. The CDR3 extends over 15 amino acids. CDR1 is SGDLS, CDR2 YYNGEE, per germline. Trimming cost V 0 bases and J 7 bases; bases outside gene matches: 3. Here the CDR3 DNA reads TGTGCCAGCAGCGTAGGGCTAGCGGGAGGAAATGAGCAGTTCTTC. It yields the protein CASSVGLAGGNEQFF.

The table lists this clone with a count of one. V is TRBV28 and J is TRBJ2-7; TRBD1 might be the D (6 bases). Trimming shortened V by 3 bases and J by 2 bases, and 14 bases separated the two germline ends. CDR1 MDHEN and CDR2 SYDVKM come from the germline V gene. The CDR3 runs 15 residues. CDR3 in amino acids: CASSFQGLVPYEQYF. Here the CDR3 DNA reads TGTGCCAGCAGTTTTCAGGGGTTGGTTCCCTACGAGCAGTACTTC.

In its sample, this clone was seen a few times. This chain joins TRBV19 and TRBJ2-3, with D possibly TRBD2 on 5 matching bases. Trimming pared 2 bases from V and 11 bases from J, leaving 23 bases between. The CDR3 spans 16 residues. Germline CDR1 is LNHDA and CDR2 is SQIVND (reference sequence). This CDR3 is CASSIKSGLAPGEQYF. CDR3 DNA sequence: TGTGCCAGTAGTATAAAGTCGGGCCTAGCCCCCGGCGAGCAGTATTTT.

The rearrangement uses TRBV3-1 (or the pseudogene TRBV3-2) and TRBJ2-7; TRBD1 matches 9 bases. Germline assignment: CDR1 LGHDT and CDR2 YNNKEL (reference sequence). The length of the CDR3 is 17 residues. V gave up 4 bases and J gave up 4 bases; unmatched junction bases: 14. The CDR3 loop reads CASSRPLLTGQGYEQYF. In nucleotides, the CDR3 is TGTGCCAGCAGCCGCCCACTTTTGACGGGACAGGGTTACGAGCAGTACTTC.

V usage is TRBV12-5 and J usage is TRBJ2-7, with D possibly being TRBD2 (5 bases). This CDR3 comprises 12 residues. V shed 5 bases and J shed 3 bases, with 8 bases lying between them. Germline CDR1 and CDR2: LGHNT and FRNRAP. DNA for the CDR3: TGTGCTAGTGGTCGGGGAAACTACGAGCAGTACTTC. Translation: CASGRGNYEQYF.

CDR3 in DNA: TGTGCCAGCAGTTCGGGGGGTTTGGGCAAAAACATTCAGTACTTC. Amino acid sequence: CASSSGGLGKNIQYF. This rearrangement joins TRBV6-2 or TRBV6-3 to TRBJ2-4, with 7 bases aligning to TRBD2. The J segment lost 3 bases and the V segment lost 4 bases, leaving 6 bases of the junction unmatched. CDR1 and CDR2 (germline): MNHEY, SVGEGT. CDR3 length equals 15 residues.

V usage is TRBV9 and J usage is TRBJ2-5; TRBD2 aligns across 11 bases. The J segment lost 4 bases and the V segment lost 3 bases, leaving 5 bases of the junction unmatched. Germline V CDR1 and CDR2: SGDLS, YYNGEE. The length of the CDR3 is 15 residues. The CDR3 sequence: CASSALAGGGETQYF. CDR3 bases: TGTGCCAGCAGCGCGCTAGCGGGAGGAGGAGAGACCCAGTACTTC.

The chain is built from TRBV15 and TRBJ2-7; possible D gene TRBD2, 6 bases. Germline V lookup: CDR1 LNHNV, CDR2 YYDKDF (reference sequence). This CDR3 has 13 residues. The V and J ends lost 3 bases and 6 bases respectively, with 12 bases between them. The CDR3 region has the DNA TGTGCCACCAGCAGGGACTATTTAGGCGAGCAGTACTTC. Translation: CATSRDYLGEQYF.

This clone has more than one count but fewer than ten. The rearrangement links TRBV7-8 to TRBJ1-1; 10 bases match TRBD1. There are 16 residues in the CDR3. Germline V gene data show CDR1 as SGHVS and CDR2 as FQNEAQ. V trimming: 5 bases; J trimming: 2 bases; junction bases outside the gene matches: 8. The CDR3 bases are TGTGCCAGCAGCCTCCGGGACAGGGGAGCAAACACTGAAGCTTTCTTT. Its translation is CASSLRDRGANTEAFF.

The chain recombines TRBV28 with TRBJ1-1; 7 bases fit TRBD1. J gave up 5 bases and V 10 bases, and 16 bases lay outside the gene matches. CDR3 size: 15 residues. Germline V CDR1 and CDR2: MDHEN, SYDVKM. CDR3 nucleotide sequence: TGTGCCACCAATCGTATCGGCAGGGGGATTACTGAAGCTTTCTTT. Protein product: CATNRIGRGITEAFF.

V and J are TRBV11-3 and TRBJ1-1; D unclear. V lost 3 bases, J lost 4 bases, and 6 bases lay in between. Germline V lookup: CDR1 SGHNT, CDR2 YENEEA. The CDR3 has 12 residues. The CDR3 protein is CASSFRRTEAFF. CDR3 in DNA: TGTGCCAGCAGCTTCAGGCGCACTGAAGCTTTCTTT.

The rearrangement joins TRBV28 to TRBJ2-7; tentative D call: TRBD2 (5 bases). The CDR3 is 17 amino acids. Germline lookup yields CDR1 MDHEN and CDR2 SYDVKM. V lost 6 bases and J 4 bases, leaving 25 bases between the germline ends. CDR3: CASSPVEASRSPYEQYF. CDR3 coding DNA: TGTGCCAGCAGCCCGGTTGAGGCTAGCAGGAGTCCATACGAGCAGTACTTC.

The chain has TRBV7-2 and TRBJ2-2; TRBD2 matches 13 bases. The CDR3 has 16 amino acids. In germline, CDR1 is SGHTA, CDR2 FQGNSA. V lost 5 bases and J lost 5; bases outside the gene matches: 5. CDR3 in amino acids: CASSLGLAGITGELFF. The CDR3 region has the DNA TGTGCCAGCAGCCTGGGACTAGCGGGGATTACCGGGGAGCTGTTTTTT.

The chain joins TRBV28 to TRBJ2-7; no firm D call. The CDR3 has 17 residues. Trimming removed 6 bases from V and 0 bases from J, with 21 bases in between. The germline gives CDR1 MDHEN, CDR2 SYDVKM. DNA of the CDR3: TGTGCCAGCAGCCTCACCCCGCGCACCGCGCTCTCCTACGAGCAGTACTTC. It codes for CASSLTPRTALSYEQYF.

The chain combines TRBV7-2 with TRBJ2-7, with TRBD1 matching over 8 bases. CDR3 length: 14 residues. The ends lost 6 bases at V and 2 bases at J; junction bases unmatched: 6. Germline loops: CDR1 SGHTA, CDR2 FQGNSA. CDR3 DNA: TGTGCCAGCAGTCTACAGGGGGGAGCCTACGAGCAGTACTTC. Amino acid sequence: CASSLQGGAYEQYF.